This T cell receptor beta chain emerged from a study of cytotoxic CD8 clonotypes in ibrutinib-treated CLL. Study context: Among patients, approximately 25 responded partially and 2 completely; around 15 then stayed remitted and 12 progressed after median around 73 months.

Depth targeted 1 in 200,000 to 1 in 1 million T cells, averaging approximately 9.3x coverage per clonotype. Repertoires were generated with immunoSEQ multiplex PCR, while TCRdb's copy carries only in-frame clones and drops some. The table has over 200,000 clones, 70% seen once. The germline CDR1 and CDR2 sequences are MNHEY and SVGAGI. This CDR3 spans 12 amino acids. Trimming cost V 4 bases and J 8 bases; bases outside gene matches: 3. Turning to this clone: The antigen remains unidentified.

Whole-study findings and limits: Sustained-remission and progressing patients were not sampled at matched times. Relative to age-matched healthy donors, clonality at baseline was higher, and it tracked circulating CD8+ T-cell counts.

The clonotype originates from a human donor with chronic lymphocytic leukemia. The chain uses TRBV6-5 and TRBJ1-2; 8 bases are shared with TRBD1. The sample in question was PBMCs, obtained after 12 months of ibrutinib treatment. The chain's CDR3 is CASSFRGQGYTF. CDR3 bases: TGTGCCAGCAGTTTCAGGGGGCAAGGCTACACCTTC.